The 25 T cell receptor beta chains presented below share a single source sample, sequenced in a study of shared clonotypes between healthy human individuals. Assay used: immunoSEQ multiplex PCR; TCRdb lists only in-frame clones, some missing. The sample records hundreds of thousands of clones, approximately 96% being singletons. CD45RO-negative CD8 cells positively selected for CCR7 made up the naive population, which excluded terminally differentiated effector memory CD45RA+ cells. Input material: naive CD8+ T cells sorted from blood. These receptors were obtained from a woman in her thirties in good health.

The chain combines TRBV27 with TRBJ2-2, with TRBD2 matching over 14 bases. The CDR3 sequence is 16 residues long. The ends lost 6 bases at V and 7 bases at J; junction bases unmatched: 7. Germline V gene lookup returns CDR1 MNHEY and CDR2 SMNVEV (reference sequence). In DNA, the CDR3 is TGTGCCAGCAGCAAGACTAGCGGGAGGGATAGCGGGGAGCTGTTTTTT. Translating gives CASSKTSGRDSGELFF.

This chain links TRBV28 with TRBJ1-5, with TRBD1 matching 10 bases. Per the germline V gene, CDR1 is MDHEN and CDR2 is SYDVKM. V lost 6 bases and J lost 3; bases outside the gene matches: 5. This CDR3 is built from 15 residues. CDR3 in amino acids: CASSPTGGYNQPQHF. DNA for the CDR3: TGTGCCAGCAGCCCGACAGGGGGCTACAATCAGCCCCAGCATTTT.

This chain joins TRBV27 and TRBJ2-5; 8 bases are shared with TRBD2. Germline assignment: CDR1 MNHEY and CDR2 SMNVEV (reference sequence). This CDR3 has 17 residues. V was clipped by 4 bases and J by 0 bases; unmatched bases: 10. The CDR3 reads CASSSELAGPYQETQYF. The CDR3 nucleotides are TGTGCCAGCAGTTCCGAATTAGCGGGACCGTACCAAGAGACCCAGTACTTC.

This rearrangement joins TRBV25-1 to TRBJ2-3; D not certain. Per germline, CDR1 MGHDK and CDR2 SYGVNS. This CDR3 contains 14 residues. The V and J ends lost 0 bases and 1 base respectively, with 5 bases between them. The CDR3 DNA sequence: TGTGCCAGCAGTGAATATGACGGCACAGATACGCAGTATTTT. Translated: CASSEYDGTDTQYF. The full variable domain, rest sourced from reference TRBV25-1 and TRBJ2-3, is EADIYQTPRYLVIGTGKKITLECSQTMGHDKMYWYQQDPGMELHLIHYSYGVNSTEKGDLSSESTVSRIRTEHFPLTLESARPSHTSQYLCASSEYDGTDTQYFGPGTRLTVL.

This sequence joins TRBV6-1 and TRBJ2-5, with 8 bases aligning to TRBD2. The CDR3 covers 14 residues. After removal of 6 bases from V and 2 bases from J, the junction contained 5 bases not matched to a gene. Germline V gene data show CDR1 as MNHNS and CDR2 as SASEGT. The CDR3 here is CASRIAGRQETQYF. Written as DNA, the CDR3 is TGTGCCAGCAGGATAGCGGGGCGACAAGAGACCCAGTACTTC.

CDR3 sequence reads: CASSFGLAETYEQYF. In DNA form, the CDR3 reads TGTGCCAGTAGTTTCGGACTAGCGGAGACCTACGAGCAGTACTTC. The rearrangement uses TRBV19 and TRBJ2-7; 10 nucleotides align to TRBD2. The V and J ends lost 5 bases and 2 bases, in that order; junction bases with no gene match: 6. Germline V CDR1 and CDR2: LNHDA, SQIVND (reference sequence). The CDR3 runs to 15 residues.

The rearrangement links TRBV9 to TRBJ1-1; TRBD1 matches 9 bases. V gave up 0 bases and J gave up 0 bases; unmatched junction bases: 3. The V gene's germline CDR1 is SGDLS and CDR2 YYNGEE. The CDR3 totals 16 residues. CDR3 in DNA: TGTGCCAGCAGCGTAGGAGGGACAGGGTTGAACACTGAAGCTTTCTTT. It is translated as CASSVGGTGLNTEAFF.

This chain uses TRBV7-2 with TRBJ2-7, with D tentatively TRBD2 (5 bases). The V end was cut by 3 bases, the J end by 5 bases, with 20 bases between. The CDR3 covers 16 residues. Germline V gene sequence: CDR1 SGHTA, CDR2 FQGNSA. This CDR3 is CASSLDLLVPQDEQYF. DNA for the CDR3: TGTGCCAGCAGCTTGGACTTACTAGTGCCCCAGGACGAGCAGTACTTC. Supplemented by reference TRBV7-2 and TRBJ2-7, the full variable domain reads GAGVSQSPSNKVTEKGKDVELRCDPISGHTALYWYRQSLGQGLEFLIYFQGNSAPDKSGLPSDRFSAERTGGSVSTLTIQRTQQEDSAVYLCASSLDLLVPQDEQYFGPGTRLTVT.

V gene TRBV28 combines with J gene TRBJ2-1, with D possibly TRBD2 on 6 matching bases. Trimming removed 6 bases at V and 8 bases at J, with 23 bases between. Germline lookup yields CDR1 MDHEN and CDR2 SYDVKM. There are 16 residues in the CDR3. CDR3 sequence reads: CASSMTRDSISDEQFF. The CDR3 nucleotides are TGTGCCAGCAGCATGACCCGGGACTCCATTTCGGATGAGCAGTTCTTC.

This chain joins TRBV9 and TRBJ2-1; D perhaps matches TRBD2 (6 bases). CDR1 and CDR2 from the germline V gene are SGDLS and YYNGEE. This CDR3 has 14 amino acids. V was pared by 0 bases and J by 3 bases, with 7 bases between. The CDR3 sequence: CASSVAGDYNEQFF. In nucleotides, the CDR3 is TGTGCCAGCAGCGTAGCGGGAGACTACAATGAGCAGTTCTTC. The whole variable domain, filled in from reference TRBV9 and TRBJ2-1, reads DSGVTQTPKHLITATGQRVTLRCSPRSGDLSVYWYQQSLDQGLQFLIQYYNGEERAKGNILERFSAQQFPDLHSELNLSSLELGDSALYFCASSVAGDYNEQFFGPGTRLTVL.

V and J are TRBV6-5 and TRBJ1-1; tentatively, D is TRBD1 (6 bases). Trimming removed 2 bases from V and 5 bases from J, with 15 bases in between. The germline gives CDR1 MNHEY, CDR2 SVGAGI. The CDR3 consists of 15 residues. The CDR3 loop is CASSYQGPIGTEAFF. The CDR3 nucleotides read TGTGCCAGCAGTTACCAGGGGCCGATTGGGACTGAAGCTTTCTTT.

The CDR3 sequence is CASSEALRGQMNQPQHF. As DNA, the CDR3 is TGTGCCAGCAGTGAAGCGCTTAGGGGACAGATGAATCAGCCCCAGCATTTT. The rearrangement joins TRBV2 to TRBJ1-5, with TRBD1 identical over 7 bases. Trimming removed 0 bases from V and 4 bases from J; junction bases left unmatched: 9. This CDR3 has 17 amino acids. The germline V gene encodes CDR1 SNHLY and CDR2 FYNNEI. The entire variable domain, with the rest obtained from reference TRBV2 and TRBJ1-5, is as follows: EPEVTQTPSHQVTQMGQEVILRCVPISNHLYFYWYRQILGQKVEFLVSFYNNEISEKSEIFDDQFSVERPDGSNFTLKIRSTKLEDSAMYFCASSEALRGQMNQPQHFGDGTRLSIL.

This clone was recorded once. The genes are TRBV2 and TRBJ1-5; 9 bases agree with TRBD1. V shed 5 bases, J shed 4 bases, and the junction held 6 bases outside the gene matches. Germline values: CDR1 SNHLY, CDR2 FYNNEI. The CDR3 is 15 amino acids. Here the CDR3 reads CASSFGGTGNQPQHF. As DNA, the CDR3 is TGTGCCAGCAGTTTCGGTGGGACAGGGAATCAGCCCCAGCATTTT.

This chain connects TRBV10-2 to TRBJ1-4; D is ambiguous. The V gene lost 2 bases and the J gene lost 3 bases, with 7 bases spanning the gap. The CDR3 extends over 14 amino acids. CDR1 is WSHSY and CDR2 is SAAADI in the germline V gene. This chain's CDR3 is CASSEGVANEKLFF. CDR3 coding DNA: TGCGCCAGCAGTGAGGGAGTGGCTAATGAAAAACTGTTTTTT.

The chain employs TRBV19 and TRBJ1-5, with unresolved D. The CDR3 sequence is 12 residues long. Germline lookup yields CDR1 LNHDA and CDR2 SQIVND (reference sequence). V lost 5 bases and J lost 4, with 6 bases in between. CDR3 residues: CASSPGNQPQHF. The DNA for the CDR3 is TGTGCCAGTAGTCCCGGGAATCAGCCCCAGCATTTT.

The V and J genes are TRBV7-2 and TRBJ2-3; the D is unclear. V was clipped by 5 bases and J by 5 bases, with 11 bases between them. The CDR3 is 13 residues long. CDR1 SGHTA and CDR2 FQGNSA come from the germline V gene. CDR3 bases: TGTGCCAGCAGCACCCCGGTCGAAGATACGCAGTATTTT. Its protein is CASSTPVEDTQYF.

The rearrangement links TRBV27 to TRBJ2-3; TRBD2 is a possible D gene (6 bases). The CDR3 has 12 residues. V lost 4 bases and J lost 12, with 14 bases in between. From germline, CDR1 is MNHEY and CDR2 SMNVEV (reference sequence). CDR3 residues: CASSSGTLRQYF. The CDR3 DNA follows: TGTGCCAGCAGTTCCGGGACTCTTCGTCAGTATTTT.

The CDR3 region has the DNA TGTGCCTGGAGTTCGGGGGTGGGCGCGGGAACCTACGAGCAGTACTTC. Translation: CAWSSGVGAGTYEQYF. The chain combines TRBV30 with TRBJ2-5, with D possibly being TRBD2 (6 bases). Near its end, the DNA agrees better with TRBJ2-7, so the J call may be wrong. This CDR3 spans 16 amino acids. From germline, CDR1 is GTSNPN and CDR2 SVGIG (reference sequence).

This rearrangement joins TRBV6-1 to TRBJ2-7; D possibly corresponds to TRBD2 (6 bases). This CDR3 is built from 15 residues. Germline loops: CDR1 MNHNS, CDR2 SASEGT. V was shortened by 1 base and J by 6 bases, with 16 bases between the two germline ends. The CDR3 DNA reads TGTGCCAGCAGTGAAGGTTGGATCCTGGGGGGCGAGCAGTACTTC. Translation gives CASSEGWILGGEQYF.

The chain joins TRBV14 to TRBJ2-6; 7 bases agree with TRBD2. CDR1 SGHDN and CDR2 FVKESK come from the germline V gene. This CDR3 has 18 amino acids. J gave up 0 bases and V 3 bases, and 8 bases lay outside the gene matches. This CDR3 is CASSQTGLTYSGANVLTF. CDR3 DNA sequence: TGTGCCAGCAGCCAGACGGGACTAACATACTCTGGGGCCAACGTCCTGACTTTC.

The chain is built from TRBV28 and TRBJ1-4, with 9 positions matching TRBD1. This CDR3 is built from 16 residues. V lost 6 bases to trimming and J lost 0 bases; unmatched junction nucleotides: 5. Germline V gene data show CDR1 as MDHEN and CDR2 as SYDVKM. The CDR3 coding sequence is TGTGCCAGCAGATGGGACAGGGAAACAACTAATGAAAAACTGTTTTTT. Translation: CASRWDRETTNEKLFF.

The chain uses TRBV29-1 and TRBJ2-7; possibly TRBD1 for D (6 bases). V gave up 3 bases and J gave up 6 bases, with 15 bases separating them. The CDR3 spans 13 residues. Germline V gene data show CDR1 as SQVTM and CDR2 as ANQGSEA. The CDR3 spells CSVEGARIGEQYF. The CDR3 DNA reads TGCAGCGTTGAGGGGGCAAGGATAGGCGAGCAGTACTTC.

The chain is built from TRBV27 and TRBJ2-1; D possibly uses TRBD1 or TRBD2 (5 bases each). CDR3 length: 15 residues. Germline V lookup: CDR1 MNHEY, CDR2 SMNVEV (reference sequence). Deletions cut 2 bases from V and 3 bases from J, with 11 bases between. The CDR3 DNA reads as TGTGCCAGCAGTTTAGGGGGAGCCCGCTACAATGAGCAGTTCTTC. This translates into CASSLGGARYNEQFF.

The chain combines TRBV28 with TRBJ2-3; D may correspond to TRBD1 or TRBD2 (5 bases each). Germline CDR1 is MDHEN and CDR2 is SYDVKM. The V end was cut by 4 bases, the J end by 6 bases, with 14 bases between. There are 14 residues in the CDR3. The chain's CDR3 is CASSSIGTTDTQYF. The CDR3 DNA sequence: TGTGCCAGCAGTTCTATTGGGACCACGGATACGCAGTATTTT.

In nucleotides, the CDR3 is TGTGCCAGCACTGTAACAGGGGGCGTCACTGAAGCTTTCTTT. It codes for CASTVTGGVTEAFF. V and J are TRBV27 and TRBJ1-1, with 9 bases aligning to TRBD1. The germline V gene encodes CDR1 MNHEY and CDR2 SMNVEV (reference sequence). The length of the CDR3 is 14 residues. Losses at the gene ends were 7 bases for V and 4 bases for J; bases not matched to a gene: 7.